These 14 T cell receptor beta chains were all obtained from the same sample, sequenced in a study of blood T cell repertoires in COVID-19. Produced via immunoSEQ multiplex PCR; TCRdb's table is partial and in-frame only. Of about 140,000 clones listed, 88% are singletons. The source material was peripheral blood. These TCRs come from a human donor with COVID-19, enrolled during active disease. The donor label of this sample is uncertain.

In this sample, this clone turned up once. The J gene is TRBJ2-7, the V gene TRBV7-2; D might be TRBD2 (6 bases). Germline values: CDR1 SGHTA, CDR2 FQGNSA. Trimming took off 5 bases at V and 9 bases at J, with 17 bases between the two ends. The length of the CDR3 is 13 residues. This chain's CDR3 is CASSPGTEQGQYF. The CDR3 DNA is TGTGCCAGCAGCCCTGGGACTGAGCAGGGGCAGTACTTC.

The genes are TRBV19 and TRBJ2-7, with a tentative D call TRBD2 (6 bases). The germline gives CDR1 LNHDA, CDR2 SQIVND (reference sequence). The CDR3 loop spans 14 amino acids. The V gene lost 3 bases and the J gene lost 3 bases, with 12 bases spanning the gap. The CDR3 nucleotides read TGTGCCAGTAGTATTGGCGGGAACGACTACGAGCAGTACTTC. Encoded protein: CASSIGGNDYEQYF.

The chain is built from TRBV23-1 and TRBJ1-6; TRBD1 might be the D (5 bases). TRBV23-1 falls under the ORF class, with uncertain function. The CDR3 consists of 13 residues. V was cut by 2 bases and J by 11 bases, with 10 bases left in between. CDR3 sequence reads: CASSQTQGTPLHF. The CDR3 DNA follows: TGCGCCAGCAGTCAAACTCAGGGTACACCCCTCCACTTT.

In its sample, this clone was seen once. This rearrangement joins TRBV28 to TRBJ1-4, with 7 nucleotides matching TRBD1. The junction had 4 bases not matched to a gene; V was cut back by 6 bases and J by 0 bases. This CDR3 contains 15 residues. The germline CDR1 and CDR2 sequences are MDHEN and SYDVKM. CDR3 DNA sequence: TGTGCCAGCAGGGGACAGTTTGCAACTAATGAAAAACTGTTTTTT. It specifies CASRGQFATNEKLFF.

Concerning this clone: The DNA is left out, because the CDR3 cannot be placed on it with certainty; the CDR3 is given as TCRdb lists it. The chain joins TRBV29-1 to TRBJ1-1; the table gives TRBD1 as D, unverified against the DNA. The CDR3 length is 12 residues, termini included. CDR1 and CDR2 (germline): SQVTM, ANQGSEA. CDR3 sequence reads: CSVVGQGAVGFF.

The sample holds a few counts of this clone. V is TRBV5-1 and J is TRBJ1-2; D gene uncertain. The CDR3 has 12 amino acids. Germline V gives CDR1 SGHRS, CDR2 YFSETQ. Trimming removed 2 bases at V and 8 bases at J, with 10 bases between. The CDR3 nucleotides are TGCGCCAGCAGCTTAAGTCGAGGAGGCTACACCTTC. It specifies CASSLSRGGYTF.

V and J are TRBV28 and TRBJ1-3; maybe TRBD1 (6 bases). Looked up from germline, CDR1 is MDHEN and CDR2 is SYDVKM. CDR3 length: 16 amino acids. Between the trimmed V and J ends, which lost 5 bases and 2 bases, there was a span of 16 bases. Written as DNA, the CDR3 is TGTGCCAGCAGTGACACAGGGCTAGGGGCTGGAAACACCATATATTTT. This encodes CASSDTGLGAGNTIYF.

In DNA, the CDR3 is TGTGCCAGCAGTGGAGGACTAGCGGGGGTCCAAGAGACCCAGTACTTC. Its protein is CASSGGLAGVQETQYF. This rearrangement joins TRBV2 to TRBJ2-5, with 13 bases aligning to TRBD2. Germline V gene lookup returns CDR1 SNHLY and CDR2 FYNNEI. The CDR3 sequence is 16 residues long. The trim removed 4 bases at V and 1 base at J, leaving 3 bases unmatched.

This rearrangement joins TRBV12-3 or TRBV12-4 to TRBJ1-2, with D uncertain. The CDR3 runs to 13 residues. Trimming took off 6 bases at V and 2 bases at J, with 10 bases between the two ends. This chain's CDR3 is CASSPAGNYGYTF. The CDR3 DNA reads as TGTGCCAGCAGCCCCGCGGGCAACTATGGCTACACCTTC.

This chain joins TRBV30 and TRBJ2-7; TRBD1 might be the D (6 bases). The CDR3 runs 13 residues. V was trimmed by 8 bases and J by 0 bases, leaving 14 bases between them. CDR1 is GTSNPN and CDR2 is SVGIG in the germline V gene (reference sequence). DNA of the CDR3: TGTGCCGGACACAGGGACCGCTCCTACGAGCAGTACTTC. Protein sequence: CAGHRDRSYEQYF.

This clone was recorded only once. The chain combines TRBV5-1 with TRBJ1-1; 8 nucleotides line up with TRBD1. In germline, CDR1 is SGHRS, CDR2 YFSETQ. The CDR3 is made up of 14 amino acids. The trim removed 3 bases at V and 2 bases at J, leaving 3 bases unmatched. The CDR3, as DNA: TGCGCCAGCAGCTCGGACAGGGTCAACACTGAAGCTTTCTTT. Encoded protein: CASSSDRVNTEAFF.

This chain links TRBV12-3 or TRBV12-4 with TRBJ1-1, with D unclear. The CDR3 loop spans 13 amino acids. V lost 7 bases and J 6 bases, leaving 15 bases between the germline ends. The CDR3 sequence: CASNRRGAAEAFF. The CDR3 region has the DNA TGTGCCAGCAACCGACGGGGTGCGGCTGAAGCTTTCTTT.

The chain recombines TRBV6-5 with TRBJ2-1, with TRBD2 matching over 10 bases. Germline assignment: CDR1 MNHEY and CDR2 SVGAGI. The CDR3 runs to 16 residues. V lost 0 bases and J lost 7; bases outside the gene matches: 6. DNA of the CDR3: TGTGCCAGCAGTTACTCGTCAAGTAGCGGGAGGAATGAGCAGTTCTTC. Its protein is CASSYSSSSGRNEQFF.

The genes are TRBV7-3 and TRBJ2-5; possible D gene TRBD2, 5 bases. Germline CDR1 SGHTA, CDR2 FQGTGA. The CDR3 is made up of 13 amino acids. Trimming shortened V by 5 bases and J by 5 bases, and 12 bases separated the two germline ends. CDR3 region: CASSPGGFETQYF. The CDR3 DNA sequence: TGTGCCAGCAGCCCCGGCGGGTTTGAGACCCAGTACTTC.